This TCR beta chain is from a study of CD8+CD57+ T cells in acquired aplastic anemia (dated by TCRdb to 2017 to 2018). Turning to the overall study: On average, sorted CD4+ and CD8+ cells yielded around 3.4 ug of extracted DNA, with a range of 0.2 to 27.4 ug. CD8+CD57+ expansion was defined as frequency above the mean frequency observed in healthy subjects. What the authors observed across the whole study: Patients and healthy controls showed no significant difference in CD8+ Simpson's diversity (P=0.060). About 30 CD8+ CDR3 sequences were found to be shared between patients and controls, but these sequences appeared to be highly expressed in patients and within the immunodominant clones of the patients.

CDR1 and CDR2, per the germline V gene (reference sequence), are DFQATT and SNEGSKA. The CDR3 runs 11 amino acids, cysteine and phenylalanine included. Of all the DNA, just the CDR3 is kept, 33 bases in frame from base 1. V is shortened by 6 bases, J by 10 bases, and the region joining them spans 15 bases. Patients chosen for sequencing had shown expansion of CD8+CD57+ cells by flow cytometry. Every patient had a diagnosis of severe acquired aplastic anemia based on International Study of Aplastic Anemia and Agranulocytosis and Camitta criteria. Patients had received no therapy at the time of blood sampling. In this study, sorted CD4+ and CD8+ T cells from the blood of healthy subjects and of severe aplastic anemia patients had their TCR repertoires deep-sequenced. In the USA, patient enrollment took place under clinicaltrials.gov protocols 00001620, 01623167, 00001397, 00071045, 00081523 and 00961064. Ficoll-Paque density gradient centrifugation was used to isolate peripheral blood mononuclear cells. Before DNA extraction, CD4+ and CD8+ T cells were sorted with FACS or magnetic beads.

Worth noting for this clonotype: No cognate antigen has been identified for it. Base qualities are not provided; no much larger clone lies one nucleotide away.

Genomic DNA served as template for TCR beta VDJ combination and CDR3 sequence profiling. TCR repertoire sequencing was run on an Illumina HiSeq 2000. The authors' pipeline ran thus. TRBV/TRBJ rearrangement plots, CDR3 size and DJ length profiles, and Simpson's diversity index were used to evaluate the repertoires. Whichever DNA sequence was most abundant in the deep sequencing data was defined as the immunodominant clone. CDR3 amino acid sequences were checked for sharing between subjects and were compared against published repertoires and the VDJdb database. Clones were called with MiXCR by TCRdb after fastp trimmed the public reads at Q25, and only in-frame beta chains were retained. Identical CDR3 proteins give one entry, which carries the most common genes and DNA. TCRdb, not the original authors, processed these V and J calls. For this sample the table gives around 150,000 distinct CDR3 sequences, of which 40% to 60% were detected only once. The ten biggest clones cover 25% to 40% of the sample.

Material for sequencing was sorted CD4+, CD8+, or CD8+CD57+ T cells (not recorded which) from PBMCs. The sequence links TRBV20-1 to TRBJ1-2; TRBD1 could be the D gene, as 5 bases match. The source is a human donor with aplastic anemia. Read as DNA, the sequence is TGCAGTGCGCAGGGTTTCGCTTACTACACCTTC. Its coded protein is CSAQGFAYYTF.